This is a list of T cell receptor beta chains from one sample in a study of response to subunit inactivated influenza vaccine. MiXCR, run by TCRdb on the RT-PCR reads, gives a single entry per CDR3 protein. Seen here are about 780,000 distinct CDR3 sequences, about 18% observed once, and the top ten hold roughly a tenth. This specimen was PBMCs from blood, taken approximately 5 days after vaccination. These receptors came from a man between 50 and 59 years old who received an inactivated influenza vaccine. Each CDR3 is given with its conserved first and last residue.

v_call | cdr3_aa
TRBV18 | CASSPQGQGSEQYF
TRBV7-2 | CASSPLGPSSYNEQFF
TRBV9 | CASSVADNQPQHF
TRBV29-1 | CSVMTALRSAIYF
TRBV24-1 | CATSGSRGTRGPRTYNEQFF
TRBV6-1 | CASRIWTSGGAHEQFF
TRBV5-1 | CASSLGDTSSYEQYF
TRBV20-1 | CSATGTSGRFYEQYF
TRBV5-1 | CASSLELPSGSDEQFF
TRBV7-2 | CASSLGGPAGELFF
TRBV20-1 | CSAKQGGYNSPLHF
TRBV4-1 | CASSQQQGTLGDQPQHF
TRBV4-3 | CASSQGTTKQYF
TRBV4-3 | CASSQDRSEWSEAFF
TRBV20-1 | CSASPHEQYF
TRBV5-5 | CASSSRADLNTDTQYF
TRBV11-2 | CASSFGEQYF
TRBV12-3/TRBV12-4 | CASREGPEAFF
TRBV5-6 | CASNRGGVYNEQFF
TRBV7-2 | CASSVPGQGELTGELFF
TRBV3-1 | CASSQDRVAEQYF
TRBV5-1 | CASSPVPGLAGREQFF
TRBV29-1 | CSVARRGATSGNTIYF
TRBV4-2 | CASSQETALAKNIQYF
TRBV20-1 | CSARGQGTSNTGELFF
TRBV7-9 | CASSTGTGVNEQYF